This TCR beta chain was captured by sequencing in a study of cytomegalovirus exposure and HLA in healthy donors. Generated by immunoSEQ multiplex PCR, the TCRdb table keeps only in-frame clones and is missing some. The sample shows 150,000 to 200,000 clones, around four fifths of them seen only once. V shed 0 bases and J shed 1 base, with 13 bases lying between them. Germline lookup yields CDR1 SGDLS and CDR2 YYNGEE. This CDR3 has 17 residues. This clone appeared a few times. The V call is TRBV9, the J call TRBJ2-2; TRBD2 is a possible D gene (7 bases). Specimen: PBMCs. This sequence originates from a man aged 30 to 45 in good health and CMV-seropositive. This CDR3 reads CASSVGGGPRNTGELFF. In DNA, the CDR3 is TGTGCCAGCAGCGTAGGGGGGGGGCCCCGGAACACCGGGGAGCTGTTTTTT.